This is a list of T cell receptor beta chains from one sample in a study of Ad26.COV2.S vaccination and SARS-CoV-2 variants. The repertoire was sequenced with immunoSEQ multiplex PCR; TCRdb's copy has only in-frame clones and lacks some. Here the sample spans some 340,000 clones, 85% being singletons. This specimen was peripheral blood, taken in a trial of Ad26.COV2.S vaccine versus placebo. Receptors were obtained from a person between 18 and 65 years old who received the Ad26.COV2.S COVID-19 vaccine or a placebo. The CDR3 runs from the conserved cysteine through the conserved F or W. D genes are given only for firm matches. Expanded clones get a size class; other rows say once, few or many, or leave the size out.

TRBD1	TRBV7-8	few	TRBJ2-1	TGTGCCAGCAGCGAGGACAGGGGCAATGAGCAGTTCTTC	CASSEDRGNEQFF
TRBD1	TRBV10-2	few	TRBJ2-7	TGCGCCAGCAGTGAGGGACAGGGGTACGAGCAGTACTTC	CASSEGQGYEQYF
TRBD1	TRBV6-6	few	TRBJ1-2	TGTGCCAGCAGTTACGCCCCTGACAGGGATACGAGCTACACCTTC	CASSYAPDRDTSYTF
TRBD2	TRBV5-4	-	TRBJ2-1	TGTGCCAGCAGCATCGGACTAGCGGGGGCCTCAAATGAGCAGTTCTTC	CASSIGLAGASNEQFF
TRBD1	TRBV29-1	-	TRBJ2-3	TGCAGCGTAACGACAGGGGGGCCGGCGGATACGCAGTATTTT	CSVTTGGPADTQYF
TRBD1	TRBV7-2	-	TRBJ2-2	TGTGCCAGCAGCTTATTCCGGACAGGGTCGAACACCGGGGAGCTGTTTTTT	CASSLFRTGSNTGELFF
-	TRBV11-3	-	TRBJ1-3	TGTGCCAGCAGCGGACGGATCTCTGGAAACACCATATATTTT	CASSGRISGNTIYF
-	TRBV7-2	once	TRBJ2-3	TGTGCCAGCAGCTTAGGGGGGGATTCAGATACGCAGTATTTT	CASSLGGDSDTQYF
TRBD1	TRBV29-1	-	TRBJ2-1	TGCAGCGTTGAAGGGACAGGGGCTTACAATGAGCAGTTCTTC	CSVEGTGAYNEQFF
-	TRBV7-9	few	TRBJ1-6	TGTGCCAGCAGCTTAGGGAGTAGCTCCTATAATTCACCCCTCCACTTT	CASSLGSSSYNSPLHF
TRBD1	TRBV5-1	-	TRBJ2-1	TGCGCCAGCAGAAAAACAGGGGGGAGGAACAATGAGCAGTTCTTC	CASRKTGGRNNEQFF
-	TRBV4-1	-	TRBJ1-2	TGCGCCAGCAGCCAAGATCAGGGAGTACCGTATGGCTACACCTTC	CASSQDQGVPYGYTF
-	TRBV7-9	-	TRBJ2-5	TGTGCCAGCAGCTCCCCGCGGGGTTCTCAAGAGACCCAGTACTTC	CASSSPRGSQETQYF
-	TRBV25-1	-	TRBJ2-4	TGTGCCAGCAGTGAAACGGGTGCGAGGAACATTCAGTACTTC	CASSETGARNIQYF
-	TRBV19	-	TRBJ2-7	TGTGCCAGTAGTATGTCCCCCGGCGAGCAGTACTTC	CASSMSPGEQYF
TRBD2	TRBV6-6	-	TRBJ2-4	TGTGCCAGCAGCCGTCGGGGGGAGGTGGCCAAAAACATTCAGTACTTC	CASSRRGEVAKNIQYF
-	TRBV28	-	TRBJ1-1	TGTGCCAGCAGTCCCGAACTTGAGAACACTGAAGCTTTCTTT	CASSPELENTEAFF
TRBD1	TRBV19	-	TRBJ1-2	TGTGCCAGTAGTATAGCCGGGACAGCTAACTATGGCTACACCTTC	CASSIAGTANYGYTF
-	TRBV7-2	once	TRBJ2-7	TGTGCCAGCAGCTTCTCCGGGGCGACCTACGAGCAGTACTTC	CASSFSGATYEQYF
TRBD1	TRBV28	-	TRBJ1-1	TGTGCCAGCAGTATGGACAGGGTGAACACTGAAGCTTTCTTT	CASSMDRVNTEAFF
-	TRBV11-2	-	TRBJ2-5	TGTGCCAGCAGCCGCACAGGGAACAGGCAAGAGACCCAGTACTTC	CASSRTGNRQETQYF
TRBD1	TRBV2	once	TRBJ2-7	TGTGCCAGCAGTGCCGGGACAGTTCCCTACGAGCAGTACTTC	CASSAGTVPYEQYF
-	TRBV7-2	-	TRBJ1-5	TGTGCCAGCAGCTGGGGGGTCGGCGGTAATCAGCCCCAGCATTTT	CASSWGVGGNQPQHF
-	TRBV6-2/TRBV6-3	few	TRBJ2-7	TGTGCCAGCAGTTCGGCTAACCCCCCCTACGAGCAGTACTTC	CASSSANPPYEQYF
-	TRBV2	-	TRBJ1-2	TGTGCCAGCAGCCTGACCATTAATCCATATGGCTACACCTTC	CASSLTINPYGYTF
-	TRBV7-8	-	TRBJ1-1	TGTGCCAGCAGCATCACAAGGGGGAACACTGAAGCTTTCTTT	CASSITRGNTEAFF
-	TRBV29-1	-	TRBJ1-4	TGCAGCGTCAAGTCCACGGATAATGAAAAACTGTTTTTT	CSVKSTDNEKLFF
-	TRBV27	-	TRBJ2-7	TGTGCCAGCAGTTTATCCATTCTCTCCTACGAGCAGTACTTC	CASSLSILSYEQYF
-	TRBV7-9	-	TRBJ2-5	TGTGCCAGCAGCCCCCGGGGGGCTGGGGAGACCCAGTACTTC	CASSPRGAGETQYF
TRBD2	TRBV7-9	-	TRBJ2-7	TGTGCCAGCAGCTTAGTGCTAGCGGGAAGCTCCTACGAGCAGTACTTC	CASSLVLAGSSYEQYF
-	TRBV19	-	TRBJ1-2	TGTGCCAGTAGTATTTTCGGCAGGGCAGATGGCTACACCTTC	CASSIFGRADGYTF
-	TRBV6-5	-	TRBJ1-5	TGTGCCAGCAGCAGGGATTACAGCAATCAGCCCCAGCATTTT	CASSRDYSNQPQHF
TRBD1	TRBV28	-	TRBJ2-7	TGTGCCAGCACTTCTACTCGGGACAGGGGATTGTACGAGCAGTACTTC	CASTSTRDRGLYEQYF
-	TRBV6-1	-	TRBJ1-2	TGTGCCAGCAGTAACCTCCGGGACACCAACTATGGCTACACCTTC	CASSNLRDTNYGYTF
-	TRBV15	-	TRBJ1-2	TGTGCCACCAGCAGAGATTCCGGGCTCTGGACAGCTAACTATGGCTACACCTTC	CATSRDSGLWTANYGYTF
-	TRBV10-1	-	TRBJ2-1	TGCGCCAGCAGTGGCGTGGACAACGGAGCTTACAATGAGCAGTTCTTC	CASSGVDNGAYNEQFF
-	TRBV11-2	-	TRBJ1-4	TGTGCCAGCAGCTCGCGGACAGAAATTAATGAAAAACTGTTTTTT	CASSSRTEINEKLFF
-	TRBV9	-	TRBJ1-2	TGTGCCAGCAGCGTAGGAGGGGCAGGGGATTATGGCTACACCTTC	CASSVGGAGDYGYTF
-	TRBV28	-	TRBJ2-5	TGTGCCAGCACCCGTGGTAAGCGGGCCCAAGAGACCCAGTACTTC	CASTRGKRAQETQYF
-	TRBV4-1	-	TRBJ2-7	TGCGCCAGCAGCCAAGATAGCGGAGGGTACTACGAGCAGTACTTC	CASSQDSGGYYEQYF
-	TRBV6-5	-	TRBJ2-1	TGTGCCAGCAGTAAGTACAATGAGCAGTTCTTC	CASSKYNEQFF
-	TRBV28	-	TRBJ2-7	TGTGCCATTTCGGACTCGAGAACCTACGAGCAGTACTTC	CAISDSRTYEQYF
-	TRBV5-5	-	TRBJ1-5	TGTGCCAGCAACATGGGGCGGAGCAATCAGCCCCAGCATTTT	CASNMGRSNQPQHF
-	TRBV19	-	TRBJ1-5	TGTGCCAGTAGTATGAGGGCCCGCGGGCCCCAGCATTTT	CASSMRARGPQHF